Following are 32 T cell receptor beta chains from one sample sequenced in a study of control samples from healthy donors and cancer patients. The assay was immunoSEQ multiplex PCR, and TCRdb's table has in-frame clones only and misses some. The table shows fewer than 200,000 clones, with 80% to 90% occurring only once. The sequenced sample was blood. These receptors were obtained from a young woman in good health.

V and J are TRBV7-2 and TRBJ2-3, with 8 bases that match TRBD2. V lost 5 bases and J lost 2; bases outside the gene matches: 9. This CDR3 region has 16 residues. Looked up from germline, CDR1 is SGHTA and CDR2 is FQGNSA. DNA for the CDR3: TGTGCCAGCAGCGTCTCAGCGGGAGTCCCCACAGATACGCAGTATTTT. Residues: CASSVSAGVPTDTQYF.

The chain has TRBV6-5 and TRBJ2-7; no firm D call. The CDR3 loop spans 14 amino acids. Between the trimmed V and J ends, which lost 4 bases and 2 bases, there was a span of 12 bases. Germline lookup yields CDR1 MNHEY and CDR2 SVGAGI. The CDR3 nucleotides are TGTGCCAGCAGTTCTGGACGGCCACCCTACGAGCAGTACTTC. Its translation: CASSSGRPPYEQYF.

CDR3 protein: CASSLVVTNEQFF. Written as DNA, the CDR3 is TGCGCCAGCAGCTTGGTGGTTACGAATGAGCAGTTCTTC. The gene calls are TRBV5-1 and TRBJ2-1; D not resolved. The germline V gene encodes CDR1 SGHRS and CDR2 YFSETQ. Between the trimmed V and J ends, which lost 0 bases and 7 bases, there was a span of 8 bases. The CDR3 covers 13 residues. Together with reference TRBV5-1 and TRBJ2-1, the CDR3 gives the full variable domain: KAGVTQTPRYLIKTRGQQVTLSCSPISGHRSVSWYQQTPGQGLQFLFEYFSETQRNKGNFPGRFSGRQFSNSRSEMNVSTLELGDSALYLCASSLVVTNEQFFGPGTRLTVL.

The CDR3 bases are TGTGCCACCCGGGCGGGGATCAATCAGCCCCAGCATTTT. Translating gives CATRAGINQPQHF. The chain carries TRBV28 and TRBJ1-5, with D uncertain. The germline gives CDR1 MDHEN, CDR2 SYDVKM. V dropped 10 bases and J dropped 3 bases, with 13 bases sitting between them. This CDR3 has 13 residues.

The chain combines TRBV4-2 with TRBJ2-7; 16 bases are a match to TRBD2. This CDR3 comprises 22 residues. The V segment lost 0 bases and the J segment 0 bases; nucleotides outside the gene matches: 14. CDR1 LGHNA and CDR2 YNFKEQ come from the germline V gene. CDR3 nucleotides: TGTGCCAGCAGCCAAGAGGGCATTTATGGGACTAGCGGGAGGGCCAGCTCCTACGAGCAGTACTTC. It translates to CASSQEGIYGTSGRASSYEQYF.

This clone is a singleton in its sample. The chain is built from TRBV7-9 and TRBJ1-3; maybe TRBD1 (6 bases). The CDR3 contains 17 residues. Germline lookup yields CDR1 SEHNR and CDR2 FQNEAQ (reference sequence). Trimming took off 2 bases at V and 1 base at J, with 15 bases between the two ends. As DNA, the CDR3 is TGTGCCAGCAGCTTAATTAACAGGGTAGCTTCTGGAAACACCATATATTTT. This translates into CASSLINRVASGNTIYF.

This rearrangement joins TRBV19 to TRBJ1-5; possibly TRBD1 for D (6 bases). Trimming cost V 4 bases and J 4 bases, with 8 bases left between them. The CDR3 extends over 13 amino acids. Germline V gene lookup returns CDR1 LNHDA and CDR2 SQIVND (reference sequence). The CDR3 bases are TGTGCCAGTAGTAGGGACAAGAATCAGCCCCAGCATTTT. Translated: CASSRDKNQPQHF.

The rearrangement uses TRBV15 and TRBJ2-2; D possibly matches TRBD1 or TRBD2 (6 bases each). From germline, CDR1 is LNHNV and CDR2 YYDKDF (reference sequence). Trimming shortened V by 7 bases and J by 6 bases, and 18 bases separated the two germline ends. The CDR3 loop spans 15 amino acids. The CDR3 is CATKYGGEDSGELFF. CDR3 bases: TGTGCCACCAAATACGGGGGCGAGGACTCCGGGGAGCTGTTTTTT. Variable domain in full (rest from reference TRBV15 and TRBJ2-2): DAMVIQNPRYQVTQFGKPVTLSCSQTLNHNVMYWYQQKSSQAPKLLFHYYDKDFNNEADTPDNFQSRRPNTSFCFLDIRSPGLGDTAMYLCATKYGGEDSGELFFGEGSRLTVL.

The CDR3 sequence: CSVEEGRGLAGGPYNEQFF. DNA of the CDR3: TGCAGCGTTGAAGAAGGTCGGGGACTAGCGGGAGGTCCCTACAATGAGCAGTTCTTC. The rearrangement links TRBV29-1 to TRBJ2-1; 15 nucleotides line up with TRBD2. The CDR3 totals 19 residues. Germline CDR1 is SQVTM and CDR2 is ANQGSEA. With 0 bases clipped from V and 2 bases from J, the junction kept 8 bases outside the gene matches.

The genes are TRBV5-1 and TRBJ1-4, with a possible D match to TRBD1 (6 bases). V was pared by 2 bases and J by 10 bases, with 24 bases between. Per germline, CDR1 SGHRS and CDR2 YFSETQ. This CDR3 is 17 amino acids long. The CDR3 region has the DNA TGCGCCAGCAGCTTAACCTTAGGGGGGTCGAAGCAAGGAAAACTGTTTTTT. Its translation is CASSLTLGGSKQGKLFF.

The V gene is TRBV27, the J gene TRBJ2-2; D is possibly TRBD1 (6 bases). Trimming removed 2 bases at V and 7 bases at J, with 11 bases between. The CDR3 consists of 14 residues. Per the germline V gene, CDR1 is MNHEY and CDR2 is SMNVEV (reference sequence). CDR3 DNA: TGTGCCAGCAGTTTACTTGCAGGGGTCGGGGAGCTGTTTTTT. This sequence encodes CASSLLAGVGELFF.

This chain links TRBV9 with TRBJ1-1, with a possible D match to TRBD1 (5 bases). The CDR3 loop spans 14 amino acids. The germline V gene has CDR1 SGDLS and CDR2 YYNGEE. The germline V and J ends were trimmed by 3 bases and 4 bases, with 13 bases remaining between them. The CDR3 nucleotides read TGTGCCAGCAGCGCCAGGGTTGGGATCACTGAAGCTTTCTTT. Its protein product is CASSARVGITEAFF. The full variable domain, with the rest looked up from reference TRBV9 and TRBJ1-1, is DSGVTQTPKHLITATGQRVTLRCSPRSGDLSVYWYQQSLDQGLQFLIQYYNGEERAKGNILERFSAQQFPDLHSELNLSSLELGDSALYFCASSARVGITEAFFGQGTRLTVV.

The chain carries TRBV3-1 (or the pseudogene TRBV3-2) and TRBJ2-1; 12 bases map to TRBD2. Germline trimming cut 0 bases from V and 6 bases from J; bases unmatched to any gene: 3. CDR1 and CDR2 from the germline V gene are LGHDT and YNNKEL (reference sequence). There are 16 residues in the CDR3. In DNA, the CDR3 is TGTGCCAGCAGCCAAGACCCTAGCGGGGGGGCCAATGAGCAGTTCTTC. Encoded protein: CASSQDPSGGANEQFF.

V and J are TRBV5-1 and TRBJ1-4; D unclear. Germline values: CDR1 SGHRS, CDR2 YFSETQ. Trimming cost V 1 base and J 5 bases, with 9 bases left between them. The CDR3 sequence is 14 residues long. The CDR3 here is CASSLLPRNEKLFF. The CDR3 DNA sequence: TGCGCCAGCAGCTTGCTACCGCGCAATGAAAAACTGTTTTTT.

This chain uses TRBV9 with TRBJ2-7; 10 bases are a match to TRBD2. Trimming at V came to 0 bases and at J to 4 bases, leaving 4 bases not matched to a gene. The CDR3 contains 15 residues. The V gene's germline CDR1 is SGDLS and CDR2 YYNGEE. This CDR3 is CASSVEAGGLYEQYF. The DNA for the CDR3 is TGTGCCAGCAGCGTAGAAGCGGGAGGGTTGTACGAGCAGTACTTC. The full variable domain, its missing parts supplied by reference TRBV9 and TRBJ2-7, is DSGVTQTPKHLITATGQRVTLRCSPRSGDLSVYWYQQSLDQGLQFLIQYYNGEERAKGNILERFSAQQFPDLHSELNLSSLELGDSALYFCASSVEAGGLYEQYFGPGTRLTVT.

The chain is built from TRBV11-2 and TRBJ1-6; TRBD1 is a possible D gene (5 bases). There are 16 residues in the CDR3. V lost 1 base, J lost 2 bases, and 9 bases lay in between. CDR1 is SGHAT and CDR2 is FQNNGV in the germline V gene. CDR3 protein: CASSLGGVPYNSPLHF. The CDR3 bases are TGTGCCAGCAGCTTAGGGGGGGTCCCCTATAATTCACCCCTCCACTTT.

The rearrangement links TRBV10-3 to TRBJ1-3; D remains unclear. From germline, CDR1 is ENHRY and CDR2 SYGVKD. The CDR3 has 13 amino acids. V was cut by 8 bases and J by 4 bases, with 12 bases left in between. Written as DNA, the CDR3 is TGTGCCATCCTAATGGAGGTCGGAAACACCATATATTTT. Translated, it gives CAILMEVGNTIYF.

CDR3 nucleotides: TGTGCCAGCAGCCACCGGGACTTAAACAATGAGCAGTTCTTC. It translates to CASSHRDLNNEQFF. The genes are TRBV14 and TRBJ2-1; D might be TRBD2 (6 bases). The V and J ends lost 3 bases and 5 bases respectively, with 11 bases between them. The CDR3 has 14 residues. Germline CDR1 reads SGHDN; CDR2 reads FVKESK.

The gene calls are TRBV19 and TRBJ2-3; D possibly uses TRBD1 or TRBD2 (5 bases each). The ends were cut back, 10 bases at V and 0 bases at J, with 14 bases in the middle. This CDR3 has 14 residues. In germline, CDR1 is LNHDA, CDR2 SQIVND (reference sequence). As DNA, the CDR3 is TGTGCCACCGGGACGAGCCCTAGCACAGATACGCAGTATTTT. Its translation is CATGTSPSTDTQYF.

The chain recombines TRBV11-2 with TRBJ1-1; D not certain. This CDR3 is built from 14 residues. The germline V gene encodes CDR1 SGHAT and CDR2 FQNNGV. Trimming shortened V by 3 bases and J by 4 bases, and 12 bases separated the two germline ends. The CDR3 sequence: CASSFFQETTEAFF. In nucleotides, the CDR3 is TGTGCCAGCAGCTTTTTTCAGGAAACCACTGAAGCTTTCTTT.

The rearrangement links TRBV4-1 to TRBJ1-5, with D uncertain. Trimming shortened V by 4 bases and J by 0 bases, and 13 bases separated the two germline ends. CDR3 length: 16 residues. The germline V gene encodes CDR1 MGHRA and CDR2 YSYEKL. CDR3 loop: CASSPQPGSSNQPQHF. CDR3 DNA sequence: TGCGCCAGCAGCCCCCAGCCCGGCAGTAGCAATCAGCCCCAGCATTTT.

V and J are TRBV2 and TRBJ1-2, with 9 bases that match TRBD1. The J segment lost 2 bases and the V segment lost 5 bases, leaving 3 bases of the junction unmatched. The length of the CDR3 is 14 residues. CDR1 and CDR2 (germline): SNHLY, FYNNEI. The CDR3 DNA reads TGTGCCAGCAGTCCCGGGACAGGGAACTATGGCTACACCTTC. Its protein is CASSPGTGNYGYTF.

The rearrangement joins TRBV5-6 to TRBJ2-7; no firm D call. Trimming took off 3 bases at V and 2 bases at J, with 9 bases between the two ends. Germline CDR1 reads SGHDT; CDR2 reads YYEEEE. This CDR3 has 13 amino acids. The CDR3 loop reads CASSSGPPYEQYF. The CDR3 bases are TGTGCCAGCAGCTCAGGACCGCCCTACGAGCAGTACTTC.

This rearrangement joins TRBV7-2 to TRBJ2-5; 9 nucleotides agree with TRBD1. In germline, CDR1 is SGHTA, CDR2 FQGNSA. After removal of 5 bases from V and 5 bases from J, the junction contained 6 bases not matched to a gene. The CDR3 spans 14 residues. CDR3 residues: CASSPDRGWETQYF. In DNA, the CDR3 is TGTGCCAGCAGCCCCGACAGGGGGTGGGAGACCCAGTACTTC.

The chain employs TRBV28 and TRBJ2-7; 8 nucleotides match TRBD1. Germline CDR1 is MDHEN and CDR2 is SYDVKM. There are 16 residues in the CDR3. Losses at the gene ends were 7 bases for V and 7 bases for J; bases not matched to a gene: 18. DNA for the CDR3: TGTGCCAGCAATTACCTAACCGGGACAGGCTCTGGGGAGCAGTACTTC. This sequence encodes CASNYLTGTGSGEQYF.

The table lists this clone with a count of one. J is TRBJ2-1 and V is TRBV15; 11 nucleotides line up with TRBD2. Per the germline V gene, CDR1 is LNHNV and CDR2 is YYDKDF (reference sequence). J gave up 12 bases and V 5 bases, and 6 bases lay outside the gene matches. The CDR3 has 13 residues. The DNA for the CDR3 is TGTGCCACCAGCGGGGTAGCGGGAGGGATGCAGTTCTTC. It specifies CATSGVAGGMQFF. Variable domain in full (rest from reference TRBV15 and TRBJ2-1): DAMVIQNPRYQVTQFGKPVTLSCSQTLNHNVMYWYQQKSSQAPKLLFHYYDKDFNNEADTPDNFQSRRPNTSFCFLDIRSPGLGDTAMYLCATSGVAGGMQFFGPGTRLTVL.

The chain links TRBV5-1 to TRBJ2-1, with 9 bases aligning to TRBD2. The ends lost 0 bases at V and 8 bases at J; junction bases unmatched: 24. Germline V gene data show CDR1 as SGHRS and CDR2 as YFSETQ. The CDR3 loop spans 21 amino acids. Here the CDR3 DNA reads TGCGCCAGCAGCTTGGCCGCCGCCCGAACGGGAAGGCGGGGGGGTGTTTATGAGCAGTTCTTC. Amino acid sequence: CASSLAAARTGRRGGVYEQFF.

This rearrangement joins TRBV5-6 to TRBJ2-7; 11 bases fit TRBD1. This CDR3 comprises 13 residues. With V trimmed by 2 bases and J by 6 bases, 1 base remained unmatched. Germline V CDR1 and CDR2: SGHDT, YYEEEE. CDR3 sequence (DNA): TGTGCCAGCAGCTTAGGGACAGGGGGCGAGCAGTACTTC. Translating it yields CASSLGTGGEQYF.

The chain joins TRBV6-5 to TRBJ1-6, with D possibly being TRBD1 (5 bases). In germline, CDR1 is MNHEY, CDR2 SVGAGI. This CDR3 region has 15 residues. V lost 7 bases and J lost 9, with 19 bases in between. CDR3 sequence reads: CASNNPTVKSSPLHF. The CDR3 DNA sequence: TGTGCCAGCAATAATCCGACAGTAAAAAGTTCACCCCTCCACTTT.

The chain links TRBV5-6 to TRBJ1-2; D uncertain. Germline V gives CDR1 SGHDT, CDR2 YYEEEE. The germline V and J ends were trimmed by 0 bases and 8 bases, with 8 bases remaining between them. CDR3 size: 12 residues. The CDR3 coding sequence is TGTGCCAGCAGCTTGGTCGCAGGAGGCTACACCTTC. Translating it yields CASSLVAGGYTF.

The rearrangement uses TRBV6-5 and TRBJ2-3; TRBD2 aligns across 8 bases. This CDR3 region has 15 residues. The trim removed 8 bases at V and 11 bases at J, leaving 18 bases unmatched. Germline CDR1 MNHEY, CDR2 SVGAGI. CDR3 region: CASRPPRTSPWGQYF. DNA for the CDR3: TGTGCCAGCCGACCCCCGCGGACTAGCCCTTGGGGGCAGTATTTT.

This clone has only one observation. The rearrangement joins TRBV3-1 (or the pseudogene TRBV3-2) to TRBJ1-2; D gene ambiguous. Germline V gene lookup returns CDR1 LGHDT and CDR2 YNNKEL (reference sequence). V was pared by 3 bases and J by 4 bases, with 12 bases between. This CDR3 region has 14 residues. For the CDR3, the DNA is TGTGCCAGCAGCCAGACTCGTGGACCCTATGGCTACACCTTC. It encodes CASSQTRGPYGYTF.